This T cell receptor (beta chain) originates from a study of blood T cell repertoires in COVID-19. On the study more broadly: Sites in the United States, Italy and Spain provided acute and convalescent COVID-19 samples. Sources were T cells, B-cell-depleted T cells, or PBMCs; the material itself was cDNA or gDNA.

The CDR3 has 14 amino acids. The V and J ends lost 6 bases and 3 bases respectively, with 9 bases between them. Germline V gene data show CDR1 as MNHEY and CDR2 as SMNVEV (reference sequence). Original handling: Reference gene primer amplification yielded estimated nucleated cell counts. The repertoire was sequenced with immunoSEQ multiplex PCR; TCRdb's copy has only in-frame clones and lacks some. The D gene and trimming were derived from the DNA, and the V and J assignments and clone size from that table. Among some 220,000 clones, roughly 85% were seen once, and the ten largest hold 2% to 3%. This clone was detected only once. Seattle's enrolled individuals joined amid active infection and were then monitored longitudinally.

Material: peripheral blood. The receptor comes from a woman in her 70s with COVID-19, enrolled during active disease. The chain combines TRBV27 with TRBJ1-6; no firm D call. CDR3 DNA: TGTGCCAGCAGGCTACAGTTCTATAATTCACCCCTCCACTTT. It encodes CASRLQFYNSPLHF.